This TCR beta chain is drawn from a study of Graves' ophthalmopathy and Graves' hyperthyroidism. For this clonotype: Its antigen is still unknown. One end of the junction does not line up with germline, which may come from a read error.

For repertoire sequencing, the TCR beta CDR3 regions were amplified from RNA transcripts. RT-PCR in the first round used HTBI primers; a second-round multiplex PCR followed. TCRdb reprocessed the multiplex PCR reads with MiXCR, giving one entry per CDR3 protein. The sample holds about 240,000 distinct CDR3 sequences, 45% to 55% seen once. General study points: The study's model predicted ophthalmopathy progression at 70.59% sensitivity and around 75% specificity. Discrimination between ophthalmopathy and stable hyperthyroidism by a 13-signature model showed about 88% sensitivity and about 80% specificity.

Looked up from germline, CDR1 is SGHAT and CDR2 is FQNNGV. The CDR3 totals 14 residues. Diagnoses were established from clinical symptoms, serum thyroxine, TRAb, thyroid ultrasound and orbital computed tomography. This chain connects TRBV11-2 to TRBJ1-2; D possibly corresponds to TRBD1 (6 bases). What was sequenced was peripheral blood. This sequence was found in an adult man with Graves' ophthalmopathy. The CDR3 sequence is CASSLGTEPYGHTF. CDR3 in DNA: TGTGCCAGCAGCTTAGGGACAGAGCCTTATGGCCACACCTTC.